One sample yielded the 10 T cell receptor beta chains listed below, sequenced in a study of blood T cell repertoires in COVID-19 (dated by TCRdb to the early 2020s). Libraries were made using the immunoSEQ multiplex PCR assay. The table was pulled from immuneACCESS by TCRdb, which kept in-frame rearrangements only. Such tables lose some clones; where checked, under half of the loss comes from unresolved V genes, and the rest has no known cause. This sample gives about 270,000 clones in total; approximately 89% of them show up just once. Of the sample, about 3% falls within the top ten clones. Sequencing was performed on PBMCs or T cells enriched from blood (not recorded which). The receptors were sampled from a man aged 40-50 years who had been exposed to COVID-19.

V and J are TRBV9 and TRBJ1-1; possible D gene TRBD1, 5 bases. The CDR3 spans 14 residues. CDR1 SGDLS and CDR2 YYNGEE come from the germline V gene. V was trimmed by 4 bases and J by 3 bases, leaving 13 bases between them. CDR3 residues: CASSPFLGDTEAFF. The CDR3 region has the DNA TGTGCCAGCAGCCCCTTTCTAGGGGACACTGAAGCTTTCTTT.

V usage is TRBV5-1 and J usage is TRBJ2-3, with TRBD2 matching 12 bases. The CDR3 consists of 18 residues. Trimming removed 3 bases from V and 5 bases from J; junction bases left unmatched: 13. Germline V gene sequence: CDR1 SGHRS, CDR2 YFSETQ. The CDR3 region has the DNA TGCGCCAGCAGCTCGGCTCCCCTAGGACTAGCGGGACGAGATACGCAGTATTTT. Encoded protein: CASSSAPLGLAGRDTQYF.

The J gene is TRBJ1-2, the V gene TRBV14, with 7 bases matching TRBD1. The CDR3 spans 13 residues. CDR1 SGHDN and CDR2 FVKESK come from the germline V gene. The trim removed 4 bases at V and 5 bases at J, leaving 4 bases unmatched. The CDR3 DNA reads as TGTGCCAGCAGCCTACAGGGGAGTTATGGCTACACCTTC. It yields the protein CASSLQGSYGYTF.

V usage is TRBV30 and J usage is TRBJ2-7; D call uncertain. Germline assignment: CDR1 GTSNPN and CDR2 SVGIG (reference sequence). The V end lost 0 bases, the J end lost 0 bases, and 9 bases lay between the germline ends. The CDR3 has 14 residues. The CDR3 loop is CAWSVSSSSYEQYF. DNA of the CDR3: TGTGCCTGGAGTGTAAGTTCCAGCTCCTACGAGCAGTACTTC.

The CDR3 bases are TGTGCCAGCAGTTCCCCCATCCCTGGAAACACCATATATTTT. Amino acid sequence: CASSSPIPGNTIYF. The rearrangement links TRBV28 to TRBJ1-3, with D unresolved. The CDR3 contains 14 residues. V lost 4 bases, J lost 2 bases, and 9 bases lay in between. From germline, CDR1 is MDHEN and CDR2 SYDVKM.

The chain joins TRBV21-1 to TRBJ2-1; no DNA check was done on the table's D call, TRBD1. TRBV21-1 counts as a pseudogene. The CDR3 extends over 16 amino acids. The CDR3 sequence is CASSKGACSSYNEQFF. The DNA for the CDR3 is TGTGCCAGCAGCAAAGGGGCGTGTAGCTCCTACAATGAGCAGTTCTTC.

This chain joins TRBV7-9 and TRBJ1-1; TRBD1 matches 7 bases. The germline gives CDR1 SEHNR, CDR2 FQNEAQ (reference sequence). The ends lost 1 base at V and 1 base at J; junction bases unmatched: 6. CDR3 size: 16 residues. CDR3 DNA sequence: TGTGCCAGCAGCTTAGGTGGGCCAGGGGGGAACACTGAAGCTTTCTTT. It is translated as CASSLGGPGGNTEAFF.

The rearrangement joins TRBV28 to TRBJ1-2, with D maybe TRBD1 (6 bases). V gave up 6 bases and J gave up 3 bases, with 20 bases separating them. This CDR3 comprises 16 residues. In germline, CDR1 is MDHEN, CDR2 SYDVKM. Here the CDR3 DNA reads TGTGCCAGCAGACGCCCCACAGGGTGGGGCGACTATGGCTACACCTTC. Protein sequence: CASRRPTGWGDYGYTF.

V gene TRBV30 combines with J gene TRBJ1-2; the D gene is possibly TRBD1 (6 bases). Germline V gives CDR1 GTSNPN, CDR2 SVGIG (reference sequence). V was trimmed by 0 bases and J by 8 bases, leaving 13 bases between them. CDR3 size: 13 residues. CDR3 in DNA: TGTGCCTGGAGTGTGGGGGCTTCTAAAGGCTACACCTTC. It translates to CAWSVGASKGYTF.

DNA of the CDR3: TGCGCCAGCAGCCCACGTCTAGACCAAGAGACCCAGTACTTC. Protein sequence: CASSPRLDQETQYF. The chain couples TRBV4-1 to TRBJ2-5; no clear D gene. The V end was cut by 4 bases, the J end by 0 bases, with 9 bases between. CDR3 length: 14 amino acids. Germline V gene sequence: CDR1 MGHRA, CDR2 YSYEKL.